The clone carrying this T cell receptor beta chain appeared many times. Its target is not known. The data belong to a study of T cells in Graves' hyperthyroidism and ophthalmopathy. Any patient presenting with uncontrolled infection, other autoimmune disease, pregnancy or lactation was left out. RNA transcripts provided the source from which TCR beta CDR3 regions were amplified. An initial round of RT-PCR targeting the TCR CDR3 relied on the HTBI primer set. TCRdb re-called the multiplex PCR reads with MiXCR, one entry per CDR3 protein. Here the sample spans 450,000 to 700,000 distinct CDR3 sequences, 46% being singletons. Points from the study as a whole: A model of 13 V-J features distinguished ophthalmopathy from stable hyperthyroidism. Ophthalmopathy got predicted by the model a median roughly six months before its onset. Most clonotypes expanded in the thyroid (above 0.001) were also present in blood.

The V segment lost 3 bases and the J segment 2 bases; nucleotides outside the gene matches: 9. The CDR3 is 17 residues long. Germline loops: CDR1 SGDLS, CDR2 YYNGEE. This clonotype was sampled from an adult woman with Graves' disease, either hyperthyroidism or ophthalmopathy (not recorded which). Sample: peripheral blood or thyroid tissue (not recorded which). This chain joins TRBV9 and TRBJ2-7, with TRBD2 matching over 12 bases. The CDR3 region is CASSAERTSGNTYEQYF. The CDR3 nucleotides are TGTGCCAGCAGCGCGGAGAGGACTAGCGGGAACACCTACGAGCAGTACTTC. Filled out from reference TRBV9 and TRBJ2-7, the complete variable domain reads DSGVTQTPKHLITATGQRVTLRCSPRSGDLSVYWYQQSLDQGLQFLIQYYNGEERAKGNILERFSAQQFPDLHSELNLSSLELGDSALYFCASSAERTSGNTYEQYFGPGTRLTVT.